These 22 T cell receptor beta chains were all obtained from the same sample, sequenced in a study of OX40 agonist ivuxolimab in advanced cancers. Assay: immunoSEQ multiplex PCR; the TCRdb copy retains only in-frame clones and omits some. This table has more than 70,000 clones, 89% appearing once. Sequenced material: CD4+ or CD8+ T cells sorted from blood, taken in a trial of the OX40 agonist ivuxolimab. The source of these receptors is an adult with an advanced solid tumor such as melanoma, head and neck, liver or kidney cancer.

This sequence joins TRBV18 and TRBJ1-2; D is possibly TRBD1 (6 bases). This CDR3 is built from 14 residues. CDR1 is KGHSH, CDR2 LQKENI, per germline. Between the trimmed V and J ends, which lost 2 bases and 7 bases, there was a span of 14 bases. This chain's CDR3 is CASSPDRNQGGYTF. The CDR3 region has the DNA TGTGCCAGCTCACCAGACAGGAACCAAGGTGGCTACACCTTC.

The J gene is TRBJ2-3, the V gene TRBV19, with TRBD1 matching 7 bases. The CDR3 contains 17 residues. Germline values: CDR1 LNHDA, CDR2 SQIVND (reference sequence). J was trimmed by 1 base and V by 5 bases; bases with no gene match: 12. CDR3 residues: CASSGRRTGDGTDTQYF. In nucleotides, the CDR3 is TGTGCCAGTAGTGGCCGTCGAACAGGGGATGGCACAGATACGCAGTATTTT.

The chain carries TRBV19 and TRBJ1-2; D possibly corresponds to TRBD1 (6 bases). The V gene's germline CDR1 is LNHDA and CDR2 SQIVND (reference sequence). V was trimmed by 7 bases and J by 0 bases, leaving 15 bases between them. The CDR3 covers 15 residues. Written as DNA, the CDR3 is TGTGCCAGTACTCTCTCGGACAGTTCTAACTATGGCTACACCTTC. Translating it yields CASTLSDSSNYGYTF. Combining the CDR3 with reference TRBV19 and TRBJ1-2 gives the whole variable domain DGGITQSPKYLFRKEGQNVTLSCEQNLNHDAMYWYRQDPGQGLRLIYYSQIVNDFQKGDIAEGYSVSREKKESFPLTVTSAQKNPTAFYLCASTLSDSSNYGYTFGSGTRLTVV.

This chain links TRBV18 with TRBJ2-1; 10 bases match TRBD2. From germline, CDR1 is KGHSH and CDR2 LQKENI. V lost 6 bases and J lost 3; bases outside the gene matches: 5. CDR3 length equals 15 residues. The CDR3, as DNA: TGTGCCAGCTCCCAAATAGCGGGAGGCTACAATGAGCAGTTCTTC. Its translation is CASSQIAGGYNEQFF.

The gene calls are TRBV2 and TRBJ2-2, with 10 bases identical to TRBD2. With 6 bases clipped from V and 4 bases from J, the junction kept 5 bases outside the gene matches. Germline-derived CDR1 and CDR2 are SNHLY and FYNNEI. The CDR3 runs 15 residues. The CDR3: CASRPSGSSTGELFF. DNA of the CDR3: TGTGCCAGCAGGCCTAGCGGGAGTAGCACCGGGGAGCTGTTTTTT.

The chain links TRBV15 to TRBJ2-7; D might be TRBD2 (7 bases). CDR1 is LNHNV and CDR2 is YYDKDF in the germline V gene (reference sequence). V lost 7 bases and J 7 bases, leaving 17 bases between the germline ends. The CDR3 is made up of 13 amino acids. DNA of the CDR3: TGTGCCACCACCAGGGGAGGGGTTTCTGAGCAGTACTTC. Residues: CATTRGGVSEQYF.

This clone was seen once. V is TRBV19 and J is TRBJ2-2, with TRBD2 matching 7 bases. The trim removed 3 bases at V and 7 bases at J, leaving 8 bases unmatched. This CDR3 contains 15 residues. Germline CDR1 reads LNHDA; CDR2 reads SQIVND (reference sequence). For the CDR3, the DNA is TGTGCCAGTAGTATCGGACTAGTAATTGTCGGGGAGCTGTTTTTT. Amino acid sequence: CASSIGLVIVGELFF.

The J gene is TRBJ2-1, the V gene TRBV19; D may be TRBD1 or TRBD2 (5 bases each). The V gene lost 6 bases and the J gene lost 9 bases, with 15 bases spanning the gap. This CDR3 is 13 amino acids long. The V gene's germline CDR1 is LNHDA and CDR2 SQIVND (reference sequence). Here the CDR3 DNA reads TGTGCCAGTAGCCGGGGCCGGGATCGTGAGCAGTTCTTC. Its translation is CASSRGRDREQFF.

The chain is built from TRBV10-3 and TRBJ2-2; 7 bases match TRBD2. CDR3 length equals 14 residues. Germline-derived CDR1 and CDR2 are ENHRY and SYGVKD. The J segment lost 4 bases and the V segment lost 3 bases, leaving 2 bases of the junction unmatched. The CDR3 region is CAISDWGGTGELFF. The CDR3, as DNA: TGTGCCATCAGTGACTGGGGGGGCACCGGGGAGCTGTTTTTT.

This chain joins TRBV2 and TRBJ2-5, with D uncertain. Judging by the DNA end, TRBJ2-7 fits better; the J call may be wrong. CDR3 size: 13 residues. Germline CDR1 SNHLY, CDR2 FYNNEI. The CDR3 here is CASSPRIVYEQYF. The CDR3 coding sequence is TGTGCCAGCAGCCCGCGGATTGTGTACGAGCAGTACTTC.

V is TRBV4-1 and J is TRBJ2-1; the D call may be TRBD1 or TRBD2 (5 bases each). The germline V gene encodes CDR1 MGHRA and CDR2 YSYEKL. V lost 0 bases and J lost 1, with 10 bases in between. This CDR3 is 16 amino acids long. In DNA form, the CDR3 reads TGCGCCAGCAGCCAAGAGGGGGTTGGGTCCTACAATGAGCAGTTCTTC. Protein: CASSQEGVGSYNEQFF.

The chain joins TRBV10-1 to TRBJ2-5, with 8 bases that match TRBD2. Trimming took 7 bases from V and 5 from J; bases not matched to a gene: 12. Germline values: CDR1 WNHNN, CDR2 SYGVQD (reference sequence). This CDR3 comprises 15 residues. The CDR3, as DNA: TGCGCCAGCACCGACGGGGGGGCCATGATCGAGACCCAGTACTTC. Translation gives CASTDGGAMIETQYF.

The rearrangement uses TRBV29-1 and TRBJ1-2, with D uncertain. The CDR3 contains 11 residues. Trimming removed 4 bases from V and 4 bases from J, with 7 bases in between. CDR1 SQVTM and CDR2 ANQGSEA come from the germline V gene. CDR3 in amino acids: CSVGGTYGYTF. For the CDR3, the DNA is TGCAGCGTTGGAGGTACCTATGGCTACACCTTC.

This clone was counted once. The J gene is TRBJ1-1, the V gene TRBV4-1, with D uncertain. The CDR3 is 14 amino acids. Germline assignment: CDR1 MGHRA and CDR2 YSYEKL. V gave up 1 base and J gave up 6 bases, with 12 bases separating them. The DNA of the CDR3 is TGCGCCAGCAGCCAAGTTCAAGGTGTCGCTGAAGCTTTCTTT. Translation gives CASSQVQGVAEAFF.

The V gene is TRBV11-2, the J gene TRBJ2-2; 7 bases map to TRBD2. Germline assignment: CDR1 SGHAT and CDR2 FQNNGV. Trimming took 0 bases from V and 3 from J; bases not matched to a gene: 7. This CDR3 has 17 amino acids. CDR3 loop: CASSLEAGDLYTGELFF. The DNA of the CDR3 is TGTGCCAGCAGCTTAGAGGCGGGAGACCTGTACACCGGGGAGCTGTTTTTT.

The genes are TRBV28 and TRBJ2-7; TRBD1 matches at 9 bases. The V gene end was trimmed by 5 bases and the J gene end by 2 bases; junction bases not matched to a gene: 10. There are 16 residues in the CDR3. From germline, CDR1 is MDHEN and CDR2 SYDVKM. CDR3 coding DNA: TGTGCCAGCAGTCTTTTCGGACAGGGGTTACCCTACGAGCAGTACTTC. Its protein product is CASSLFGQGLPYEQYF.

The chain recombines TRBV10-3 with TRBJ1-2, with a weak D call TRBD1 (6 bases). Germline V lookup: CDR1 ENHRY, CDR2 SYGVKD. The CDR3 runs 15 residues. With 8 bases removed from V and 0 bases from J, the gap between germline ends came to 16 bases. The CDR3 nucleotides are TGTGCCATCGGTGGACAGAACCTAGCTAACTATGGCTACACCTTC. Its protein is CAIGGQNLANYGYTF.

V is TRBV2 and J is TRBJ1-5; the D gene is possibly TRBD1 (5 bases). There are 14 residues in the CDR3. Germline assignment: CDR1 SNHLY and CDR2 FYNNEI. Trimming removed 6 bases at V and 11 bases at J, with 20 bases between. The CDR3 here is CASRGRAGGSAQHF. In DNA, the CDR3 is TGTGCCAGCAGAGGACGGGCGGGGGGTAGTGCCCAGCATTTT.

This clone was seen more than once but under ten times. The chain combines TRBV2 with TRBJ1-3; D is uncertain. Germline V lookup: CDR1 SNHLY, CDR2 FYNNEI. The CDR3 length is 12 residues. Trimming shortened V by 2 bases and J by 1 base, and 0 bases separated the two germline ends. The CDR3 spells CASSESGNTIYF. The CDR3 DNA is TGTGCCAGCAGTGAATCTGGAAACACCATATATTTT.

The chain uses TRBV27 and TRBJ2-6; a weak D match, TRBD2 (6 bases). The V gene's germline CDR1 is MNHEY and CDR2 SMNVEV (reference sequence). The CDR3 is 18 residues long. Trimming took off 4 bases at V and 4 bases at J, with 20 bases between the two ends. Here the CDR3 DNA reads TGTGCCAGCAGTTCCTTCGGCGGGGTATTGAGGGGGGCCAACGTCCTGACTTTC. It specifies CASSSFGGVLRGANVLTF.

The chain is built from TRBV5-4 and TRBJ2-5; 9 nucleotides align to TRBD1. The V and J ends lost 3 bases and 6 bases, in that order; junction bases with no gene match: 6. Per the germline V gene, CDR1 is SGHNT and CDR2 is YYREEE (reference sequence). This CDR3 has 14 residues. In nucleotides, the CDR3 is TGTGCCAGCAGCTCCACGGGACAGGGAAAGACCCAGTACTTC. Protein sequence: CASSSTGQGKTQYF.

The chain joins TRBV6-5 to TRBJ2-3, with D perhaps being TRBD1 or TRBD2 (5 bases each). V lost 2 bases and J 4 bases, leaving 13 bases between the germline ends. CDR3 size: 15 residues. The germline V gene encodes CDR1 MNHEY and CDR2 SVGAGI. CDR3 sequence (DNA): TGTGCCAGCAGTTACGGGGGTAGGACGGCAGATACGCAGTATTTT. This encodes CASSYGGRTADTQYF.